Listed below are T cell receptor beta chains from one sample, sequenced in a study of radiotherapy plus CTLA-4 blockade in lung cancer. The assay was immunoSEQ multiplex PCR, and TCRdb's table has in-frame clones only and misses some. The table shows some 15,000 clones, with roughly 70% occurring only once. The sample consisted of peripheral blood, taken from a patient treated with radiotherapy plus ipilimumab. These receptors were taken from a human donor with non-small cell lung cancer whose response to radiotherapy plus ipilimumab could not be evaluated. CDR3s include the opening cysteine and the closing phenylalanine or tryptophan. Fields, in order: J gene, clone size, V gene, D gene, CDR3 protein, CDR3 DNA. The D gene is left open where the match is weak. Some rows mark clone size as missing; the rest say once, few, many or name a class of expanded clone.

>TRBJ2-3|-|TRBV19|TRBD1
CASSPTGGTDTQYF
TGTGCCAGTAGCCCAACAGGGGGCACAGATACGCAGTATTTT
>TRBJ2-2|-|TRBV10-2|TRBD1
CASSEGDSNTGELFF
TGCGCCAGCAGTGAGGGGGACAGTAACACCGGGGAGCTGTTTTTT
>TRBJ1-2|-|TRBV5-5|-
CASSPSPGGLTPYGYTF
TGTGCCAGCAGCCCGTCCCCCGGAGGCCTGACCCCCTATGGCTACACCTTC
>TRBJ1-1|once|TRBV11-2|TRBD1
CVSSLGGQTAGSEAFF
TGTGTCAGCAGCTTAGGGGGACAGACCGCTGGAAGTGAAGCTTTCTTT
>TRBJ1-6|-|TRBV7-6|TRBD1
CASSSGGDNSPLHF
TGTGCCAGCAGTTCAGGGGGTGATAATTCACCCCTCCACTTT
>TRBJ2-1|-|TRBV29-1|-
CSVEGFGRSYNEQFF
TGCAGCGTTGAAGGGTTCGGTCGCTCCTACAATGAGCAGTTCTTC
>TRBJ1-4|-|TRBV5-1|-
CASSREGATNEKLFF
TGCGCCAGCAGCCGGGAGGGGGCAACTAATGAAAAACTGTTTTTT
>TRBJ2-2|few|TRBV19|TRBD2
CASSIGGGTGELFF
TGTGCCAGTAGTATTGGGGGAGGGACCGGGGAGCTGTTTTTT
>TRBJ1-2|-|TRBV25-1|-
CASSEGKGVVYGYTF
TGTGCCAGCAGTGAGGGAAAAGGGGTGGTCTATGGCTACACCTTC
>TRBJ1-1|-|TRBV4-1|-
CASSQGLMNTEAFF
TGCGCCAGCAGCCAAGGACTTATGAACACTGAAGCTTTCTTT
>TRBJ1-2|-|TRBV4-1|TRBD1
CASSQDVGTGVSYGYTF
TGCGCCAGCAGCCAAGATGTTGGGACAGGGGTAAGCTATGGCTACACCTTC
>TRBJ1-3|few|TRBV4-3|-
CASSYSQGSGNTIYF
TGCGCCAGCAGCTACTCCCAGGGTTCTGGAAACACCATATATTTT
>TRBJ1-1|few|TRBV5-1|-
CASSRGGSNTEAFF
TGCGCCAGCAGCCGGGGGGGTTCGAACACTGAAGCTTTCTTT
>TRBJ2-7|-|TRBV6-1|-
CASSDNGQEGHEQYF
TGTGCCAGCAGTGATAATGGCCAGGAGGGCCACGAGCAGTACTTC
>TRBJ2-2|-|TRBV7-8|TRBD2
CASSSKRAGLATGELFF
TGTGCCAGCAGTTCAAAAAGGGCGGGACTAGCCACCGGGGAGCTGTTTTTT
>TRBJ1-3|-|TRBV18|TRBD1
CASSPGQGSNTIYF
TGTGCCAGCTCACCGGGACAGGGGTCGAACACCATATATTTT
>TRBJ1-1|few|TRBV7-9|-
CASSSLGGDNRNTEAFF
TGTGCCAGCAGCTCCCTAGGGGGGGATAATAGGAACACTGAAGCTTTCTTT
>TRBJ2-5|-|TRBV21-1|-
CASTQGREEILQETQYF
TGTGCCAGCACCCAAGGCAGGGAGGAGATACTCCAAGAGACCCAGTACTTC
>TRBJ1-2|-|TRBV7-2|TRBD1
CASTRQGGYGYTF
TGTGCCAGCACCCGACAGGGGGGCTATGGCTACACCTTC
>TRBJ2-2|-|TRBV6-4|-
CASSEKGTGELFF
TGTGCCAGCAGTGAAAAGGGGACCGGGGAGCTGTTTTTT
>TRBJ2-2|once|TRBV9|-
CASSVKGSDTGELFF
TGTGCCAGCAGCGTTAAGGGGTCGGACACCGGGGAGCTGTTTTTT
>TRBJ1-4|-|TRBV5-1|-
CASSSQGSTNEKLFF
TGCGCCAGCAGCTCCCAGGGGTCTACTAATGAAAAACTGTTTTTT
>TRBJ1-1|-|TRBV29-1|TRBD1
CSVAGGQLNTEAFF
TGCAGCGTTGCCGGGGGACAGTTGAACACTGAAGCTTTCTTT
>TRBJ1-2|-|TRBV5-1|-
CASSLGGGEAYGYTF
TGCGCCAGCAGCTTGGGTGGGGGCGAGGCCTATGGCTACACCTTC
>TRBJ1-4|-|TRBV28|-
CASSLYVSGIEKLFF
TGTGCCAGCAGTTTATACGTTTCCGGGATTGAAAAACTGTTTTTT
>TRBJ1-5|-|TRBV7-2|-
CASSPRGGSNQPQHF
TGTGCCAGCAGCCCGCGGGGGGGCAGCAATCAGCCCCAGCATTTT
>TRBJ1-1|medium-sized|TRBV19|-
CATKPWEGNTEAFF
TGTGCCACCAAACCTTGGGAGGGGAACACTGAAGCTTTCTTT
>TRBJ2-2|-|TRBV5-3|-
CARSLAVTGELFF
TGTGCCAGAAGCTTGGCGGTAACCGGGGAGCTGTTTTTT
>TRBJ2-5|-|TRBV18|TRBD2
CASSSLAGGQETQYF
TGTGCCAGCTCATCACTAGCGGGGGGGCAAGAGACCCAGTACTTC
>TRBJ2-1|once|TRBV11-2|TRBD1
CASSPNTGDGEQFF
TGTGCCAGCAGCCCTAATACAGGGGACGGTGAGCAGTTCTTC
>TRBJ1-2|-|TRBV6-1|TRBD1
CASSTGTAGYGYTF
TGTGCCAGCAGTACCGGGACAGCCGGCTATGGCTACACCTTC
>TRBJ1-2|-|TRBV27|-
CASSEIGSDYGYTF
TGTGCCAGCAGTGAAATCGGGTCCGACTATGGCTACACCTTC
>TRBJ1-1|-|TRBV5-5|-
CASSLRQAANTEAFF
TGTGCCAGCAGCTTGAGACAGGCTGCTAACACTGAAGCTTTCTTT
>TRBJ1-2|-|TRBV5-5|-
CASSLARDYGYTF
TGTGCCAGCAGCTTAGCCAGGGACTATGGCTACACCTTC
>TRBJ1-2|-|TRBV19|-
CASSGQRGFDGYTF
TGTGCCAGTAGTGGACAGCGGGGGTTCGATGGCTACACCTTC
>TRBJ1-6|-|TRBV5-1|-
CASSLTSAGFNSPLHF
TGCGCCAGCAGCTTGACCTCGGCAGGCTTCAATTCACCCCTCCACTTT
>TRBJ2-2|-|TRBV7-6|TRBD1
CASSPRQGVNTGELFF
TGTGCCAGCAGCCCGCGACAGGGGGTTAACACCGGGGAGCTGTTTTTT
>TRBJ1-5|-|TRBV6-6|-
CASTIQNSNQPQHF
TGTGCCAGCACCATACAGAATAGCAATCAGCCCCAGCATTTT
>TRBJ1-4|-|TRBV23-1|-
CASSPRAIRGVGEKLFF
TGCGCCAGCTCTCCTAGGGCTATACGGGGGGTCGGTGAAAAACTGTTTTTT
>TRBJ1-1|few|TRBV19|-
CASSRGELDAFF
TGTGCCAGTAGTAGGGGGGAGCTAGACGCTTTCTTT
>TRBJ2-1|-|TRBV5-1|TRBD2
CASTVTPELAGSHNEQFF
TGCGCCAGCACCGTAACCCCCGAACTAGCGGGGAGTCACAATGAGCAGTTCTTC
>TRBJ1-1|-|TRBV15|-
CATSWLNTEAFF
TGTGCCACCAGCTGGCTGAACACTGAAGCTTTCTTT
>TRBJ2-2|once|TRBV5-6|-
CASSLARGSTGELFF
TGTGCCAGCAGCTTGGCTCGGGGGTCCACCGGGGAGCTGTTTTTT
>TRBJ1-1|-|TRBV5-6|TRBD1
CASSLEGDRDEAFF
TGTGCCAGCAGCTTGGAGGGGGACAGGGATGAAGCTTTCTTT
>TRBJ1-5|few|TRBV19|-
CASSIWRASNQPQHF
TGTGCCAGTAGTATTTGGAGGGCTAGCAATCAGCCCCAGCATTTT
>TRBJ2-2|-|TRBV5-1|-
CASSLEGARDTGELFF
TGCGCCAGCAGCCTGGAGGGGGCCCGCGACACCGGGGAGCTGTTTTTT
>TRBJ2-7|-|TRBV11-2|-
CASSLRTDEQYF
TGTGCCAGCAGCTTACGGACAGACGAGCAGTACTTC
>TRBJ2-7|-|TRBV18|TRBD1
CASSWGRGPEEQYF
TGTGCCAGCTCATGGGGCAGGGGGCCGGAAGAGCAGTACTTC
>TRBJ2-2|once|TRBV9|-
CASSEGAGELFF
TGTGCCAGCAGTGAGGGGGCCGGGGAGCTGTTTTTT
>TRBJ1-5|-|TRBV6-1|TRBD1
CASARQGKDQPQHF
TGTGCCAGTGCCCGACAGGGGAAGGATCAGCCCCAGCATTTT
>TRBJ2-5|-|TRBV7-2|TRBD1
CASSMTGTGGLETQYF
TGTGCCAGCAGCATGACCGGGACAGGGGGCTTGGAGACCCAGTACTTC
>TRBJ1-3|-|TRBV6-1|-
CASMGGFGNTIYF
TGTGCCAGCATGGGGGGGTTCGGAAACACCATATATTTT
>TRBJ1-2|-|TRBV9|-
CASSPRSGLGPSGYTF
TGTGCCAGCAGCCCACGGAGCGGGCTGGGACCATCGGGCTACACCTTC
>TRBJ2-5|-|TRBV7-2|TRBD1
CASSLTGGQETQYF
TGTGCCAGCAGCTTGACAGGGGGCCAAGAGACCCAGTACTTC
>TRBJ2-3|-|TRBV27|-
CASKEGDRLGADTQYF
TGTGCCAGCAAAGAAGGAGACAGGTTGGGGGCAGATACGCAGTATTTT
>TRBJ1-2|-|TRBV7-2|-
CASSLARGSGYTF
TGTGCCAGCAGCTTAGCGCGAGGCAGCGGCTACACCTTC
>TRBJ2-6|-|TRBV2|TRBD1
CASSVGQGRGSGANVLTF
TGTGCCAGCAGTGTCGGACAGGGGAGGGGGTCTGGGGCCAACGTCCTGACTTTC